The entry below gives a single T cell receptor (beta chain) sequence along with its context. Its antigen is not identified. The data were produced by immunoSEQ multiplex PCR, yet TCRdb's version contains in-frame clones alone and is incomplete. The sample carries about 1.4 million clones, around 95% recorded once. The data stem from a study of shared clonotypes between healthy human individuals. Those who donated, Caucasian adults without exception, all lived in Nashville, Tennessee. Negatively enriched CD4+ T cells were divided by CD45RA into naive and memory. With 4 bases removed from V and 7 bases from J, the gap between germline ends came to 14 bases. The CDR3 sequence is 13 residues long. Per germline, CDR1 MDHEN and CDR2 SYDVKM. The study's findings and limits: Non-shared clonotypes were found to have lower generation probabilities than the clonotypes that were shared by all four of the sorted-subset donors. Despite large depth, sorted-subset datasets appeared incompletely sequenced.

Material: naive CD4+ T cells sorted from blood. Subset given: CD45RA+ positively selected. The sequence was collected from a man aged 30 to 39 in good health. The chain uses TRBV28 and TRBJ2-7; D is perhaps TRBD1 (5 bases). The CDR3 region is CASSSGLGREQYF. In DNA form, the CDR3 reads TGTGCCAGCAGTTCAGGGTTGGGAAGGGAGCAGTACTTC.